This T cell receptor (beta chain) was sequenced during a study of blood T cell repertoires in COVID-19. About the research overall: Among Cohort 3 donors, those recovered had two negative PCRs, clearance, or symptom resolution. Sources were T cells, B-cell-depleted T cells, or PBMCs; the material itself was cDNA or gDNA.

The germline V and J ends were trimmed by 2 bases and 4 bases, with 10 bases remaining between them. Germline CDR1 is SGDLS and CDR2 is YYNGEE. CDR3 length: 14 amino acids. In the original processing: Amplification of reference gene primers was used by the study to estimate nucleated cell counts. Sequencing used immunoSEQ multiplex PCR; TCRdb keeps in-frame clones, though not all of them. V and J calls and clone size follow that table, whereas D and trimming were derived from the DNA. The repertoire holds some 300,000 clones, around 90% seen once, with around 2% in the top ten. The receptor was derived from a woman aged 55-69 years in a cohort exposed to, infected with or recovered from COVID-19 (not recorded which). Sequences were obtained from PBMCs or T cells enriched from blood (not recorded which). This chain uses TRBV9 with TRBJ1-3, with a weak D call TRBD1 (5 bases). The chain's CDR3 is CASSVPGMGNTIYF. The CDR3 DNA sequence: TGTGCCAGCAGCGTTCCAGGGATGGGAAACACCATATATTTT.